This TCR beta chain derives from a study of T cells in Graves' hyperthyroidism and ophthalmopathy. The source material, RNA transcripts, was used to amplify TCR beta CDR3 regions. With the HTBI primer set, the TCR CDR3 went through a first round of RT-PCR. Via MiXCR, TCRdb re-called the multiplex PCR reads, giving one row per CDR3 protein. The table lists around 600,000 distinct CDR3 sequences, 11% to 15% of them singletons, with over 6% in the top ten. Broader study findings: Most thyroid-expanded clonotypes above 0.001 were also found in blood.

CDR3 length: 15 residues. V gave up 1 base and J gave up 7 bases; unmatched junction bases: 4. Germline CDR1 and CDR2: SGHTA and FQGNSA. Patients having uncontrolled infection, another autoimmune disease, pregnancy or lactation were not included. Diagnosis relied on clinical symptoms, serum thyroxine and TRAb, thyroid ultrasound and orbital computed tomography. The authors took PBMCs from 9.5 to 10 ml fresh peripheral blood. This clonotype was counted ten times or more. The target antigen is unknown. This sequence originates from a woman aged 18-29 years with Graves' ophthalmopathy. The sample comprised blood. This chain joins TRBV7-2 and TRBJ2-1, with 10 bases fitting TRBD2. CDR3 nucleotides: TGTGCCAGCAGCTTAGACAGCGGGAGGGTGAATGAGCAGTTCTTC. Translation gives CASSLDSGRVNEQFF.